These 27 T cell receptor beta chains share one sample of origin, sequenced in a study of regulatory T cells in long-lasting Graves disease. Libraries of TCR beta came from iRepertoire HTBI primers plus Arm-PCR of CDR3 regions. MiXCR, run by TCRdb on the multiplex PCR reads, gives a single entry per CDR3 protein. The profile shows about 450,000 distinct CDR3 sequences, around a quarter of them singletons. This sample's time point: persistent/refractory GD, antithyroid drugs over 5 years with positive TRAb. The TCR library was made from RNA extracted from PBMCs. Specimen: peripheral blood mononuclear cells (PBMCs), collected when the disease was refractory, from a patient treated with antithyroid drugs. The source of these receptors is a female donor with Graves disease.

This clonotype has a count of ten or more. This sequence joins TRBV20-1 and TRBJ1-1, with TRBD1 matching over 10 bases. The germline V gene encodes CDR1 DFQATT and CDR2 SNEGSKA (reference sequence). Losses at the gene ends were 1 base for V and 4 bases for J; bases not matched to a gene: 12. The CDR3 has 17 residues. CDR3 coding DNA: TGCAGTGCTAGAGGACAGGGGTCCGGACAGGGGGGCACTGAAGCTTTCTTT. It specifies CSARGQGSGQGGTEAFF.

This clonotype was seen more than once but under ten times. The chain has TRBV7-2 and TRBJ2-3; D perhaps matches TRBD1 (5 bases). This CDR3 comprises 13 residues. V was cut by 3 bases and J by 5 bases, with 9 bases left in between. The germline V gene has CDR1 SGHTA and CDR2 FQGNSA. The CDR3: CASSFQGRDTQYF. CDR3 sequence (DNA): TGTGCCAGCAGCTTCCAGGGTAGAGATACGCAGTATTTT.

Note on this clonotype: Possible read error: a much larger clone is one base away. J is TRBJ2-5 and V is TRBV20-1, with TRBD2 matching over 7 bases. This CDR3 has 18 amino acids. V lost 1 base, J lost 5 bases, and 19 bases stayed unmatched. Per the germline V gene, CDR1 is DFQATT and CDR2 is SNEGSKA (reference sequence). The DNA for the CDR3 is TGCAGTGCTAGAGTTGGACCGGGTGGTGGGAGGGCCGGGGAGACCCAGTACTTC. Translating it yields CSARVGPGGGRAGETQYF.

The rearrangement joins TRBV29-1 to TRBJ1-2; D is unresolved. V lost 7 bases and J lost 7, with 16 bases in between. The CDR3 has 12 amino acids. Per germline, CDR1 SQVTM and CDR2 ANQGSEA. The CDR3 loop is CSAIRSQRGYTF. CDR3 sequence (DNA): TGCAGCGCCATCAGAAGCCAACGTGGCTACACCTTC.

This clonotype was seen at least ten times. The rearrangement joins TRBV12-3 or TRBV12-4 to TRBJ1-4; no reliable D call. There are 13 residues in the CDR3. V was cut by 2 bases and J by 8 bases, with 9 bases left in between. The CDR3 loop reads CASSLLPAEKLFF. For the CDR3, the DNA is TGTGCCAGCAGTTTACTTCCGGCGGAAAAACTGTTTTTT.

This clonotype was counted at least ten times. CDR3 loop: CASSLEASVSWEQYF. DNA of the CDR3: TGTGCCAGCAGCTTAGAGGCCAGCGTGAGTTGGGAGCAGTACTTC. The chain carries TRBV7-2 and TRBJ2-7; no clear D gene. The CDR3 extends over 15 amino acids. In germline, CDR1 is SGHTA, CDR2 FQGNSA. V lost 1 base, J lost 7 bases, and 17 bases lay in between.

CDR3 sequence reads: CSARGFRANEKLFF. The CDR3 DNA reads as TGCAGTGCTCGGGGATTCAGGGCTAATGAAAAACTGTTTTTT. The V and J genes are TRBV20-1 and TRBJ1-4; possibly TRBD1 for D (5 bases). CDR1 and CDR2 from the germline V gene are DFQATT and SNEGSKA (reference sequence). CDR3 size: 14 residues. The germline V and J ends were trimmed by 5 bases and 3 bases, with 13 bases remaining between them.

The rearrangement uses TRBV5-1 and TRBJ2-7, with D perhaps TRBD2 (6 bases). Per the germline V gene, CDR1 is SGHRS and CDR2 is YFSETQ. With 4 bases removed from V and 5 bases from J, the gap between germline ends came to 19 bases. This CDR3 has 15 residues. The CDR3 region has the DNA TGCGCCAGCAGCCCCGTAACTCCGGGGGACCACGAGCAGTACTTC. Translation gives CASSPVTPGDHEQYF.

The gene calls are TRBV29-1 and TRBJ1-1; D uncertain. V shed 6 bases and J shed 0 bases, with 11 bases lying between them. Germline V gene data show CDR1 as SQVTM and CDR2 as ANQGSEA. This CDR3 region has 13 residues. The CDR3 sequence: CSVLDSMNTEAFF. In nucleotides, the CDR3 is TGCAGCGTCTTAGACTCTATGAACACTGAAGCTTTCTTT.

Comments on this clonotype: It may be a read error: a sequence one base away is much more abundant. Here the CDR3 reads CASSLYGVSYEQYF. In DNA, the CDR3 is TGTGCCAGCAGTTTATATGGGGTCTCCTACGAGCAGTACTTC. V is TRBV28 and J is TRBJ2-7; D unresolved. This CDR3 is built from 14 residues. Trimming left V 1 base short and J 0 bases short, with 7 bases between. The V gene's germline CDR1 is MDHEN and CDR2 SYDVKM.

Comment on this clonotype: This could be a read error, since a much larger clone is one nucleotide away. The chain carries TRBV12-3 or TRBV12-4 and TRBJ1-1; 10 bases are a match to TRBD1. The CDR3 is made up of 14 amino acids. The CDR3 DNA reads as TGTGCCACCAGTCCCGGACAGGGGGTTTGGGAAGCTTTCTTT. It codes for CATSPGQGVWEAFF.

The CDR3 loop reads CASSFRPGDNTGELFF. As DNA, the CDR3 is TGTGCCAGCAGCTTTAGGCCAGGGGATAACACCGGGGAGCTGTTTTTT. The chain links TRBV7-8 to TRBJ2-2; possibly TRBD1 for D (6 bases). Germline V gene sequence: CDR1 SGHVS, CDR2 FQNEAQ. V lost 3 bases and J lost 2, with 13 bases in between. This CDR3 has 16 amino acids.

This clonotype appeared many times. The rearrangement joins TRBV7-2 to TRBJ2-7; possible D gene TRBD2, 6 bases. This CDR3 is built from 16 residues. Germline V gives CDR1 SGHTA, CDR2 FQGNSA. Trimming removed 2 bases from V and 0 bases from J, with 14 bases in between. In nucleotides, the CDR3 is TGTGCCAGCAGCTTAACCGGGAGCGGAAGCTCCTACGAGCAGTACTTC. Translating gives CASSLTGSGSSYEQYF.

In its sample, this clonotype was seen many times. The gene calls are TRBV11-2 and TRBJ2-2; tentative D call: TRBD2 (5 bases). The CDR3 is made up of 13 amino acids. V shed 3 bases and J shed 3 bases, with 5 bases lying between them. Looked up from germline, CDR1 is SGHAT and CDR2 is FQNNGV. CDR3 nucleotide sequence: TGTGCCAGCAGCTTCGGGGACACCGGGGAGCTGTTTTTT. Encoded protein: CASSFGDTGELFF.

The J gene is TRBJ2-5, the V gene TRBV25-1; 13 nucleotides agree with TRBD2. The length of the CDR3 is 16 residues. V lost 2 bases and J lost 4; bases outside the gene matches: 4. From germline, CDR1 is MGHDK and CDR2 SYGVNS. The CDR3: CASSEPGLAGAETQYF. The CDR3 nucleotides read TGTGCCAGCAGTGAACCCGGACTAGCGGGAGCAGAGACCCAGTACTTC.

About this clonotype: Compared with germline, one end of the junction differs, possibly owing to a read error. The rearrangement joins TRBV27 to TRBJ1-1, with D maybe TRBD1 (5 bases). The CDR3 has 15 amino acids. Per the germline V gene, CDR1 is MNHEY and CDR2 is SMNVEV (reference sequence). The CDR3 sequence is CASSVQTEPNTEAFF. The CDR3 nucleotides read TGTGCCAGCAGTGTCCAGACAGAGCCGAACACTGAGGCTTTCTTT.

J is TRBJ1-5 and V is TRBV19; 8 bases are a match to TRBD1. The length of the CDR3 is 14 residues. CDR1 and CDR2 (germline): LNHDA, SQIVND (reference sequence). Unmatched junction bases numbered 4, after V lost 6 bases and J lost 3 bases. CDR3 residues: CASSPQGDNQPQHF. The CDR3 DNA follows: TGTGCCAGTAGCCCACAGGGGGACAATCAGCCCCAGCATTTT.

The chain recombines TRBV29-1 with TRBJ2-7; 8 bases are a match to TRBD2. Germline V gene sequence: CDR1 SQVTM, CDR2 ANQGSEA. CDR3 length: 14 amino acids. Trimming removed 7 bases from V and 1 base from J; junction bases left unmatched: 9. CDR3 nucleotides: TGCAGCGCCGAGGGACTAGGCGATTCCTACGAGCAGTACTTC. The encoded protein is CSAEGLGDSYEQYF.

A note on this clonotype: A much larger clone is a single base away; this may be a read error. The chain employs TRBV6-1 and TRBJ2-4; 8 positions agree with TRBD2. Trimming cost V 11 bases and J 1 base; bases outside gene matches: 10. CDR3 length: 15 amino acids. Germline CDR1 MNHNS, CDR2 SASEGT. CDR3 coding DNA: TGTGCCTGCATAGCGGGATTCGGCGCCAAAAACATTCAGTACTTC. It is translated as CACIAGFGAKNIQYF.

The rearrangement joins TRBV29-1 to TRBJ1-2, with 9 bases fitting TRBD1. From germline, CDR1 is SQVTM and CDR2 ANQGSEA. V gave up 4 bases and J gave up 7 bases; unmatched junction bases: 7. The CDR3 length is 13 residues. In DNA form, the CDR3 reads TGCAGCGTTGGAGTCGGGACAGGGTTTGGCTACACCTTC. It specifies CSVGVGTGFGYTF.

This chain uses TRBV4-1 with TRBJ2-5; 12 bases agree with TRBD2. The germline CDR1 and CDR2 sequences are MGHRA and YSYEKL. The CDR3 sequence is 16 residues long. V trimming: 0 bases; J trimming: 1 base; junction bases outside the gene matches: 0. In DNA form, the CDR3 reads TGCGCCAGCAGCCAAGAGGGACTAGCGGGCCAAGAGACCCAGTACTTC. Protein sequence: CASSQEGLAGQETQYF.

This clonotype turned up a few times. The genes are TRBV30 and TRBJ1-2; D uncertain. Germline CDR1 is GTSNPN and CDR2 is SVGIG (reference sequence). V was clipped by 3 bases and J by 5 bases, with 13 bases between them. The CDR3 runs 13 residues. Here the CDR3 reads CAWRASPPYGYTF. CDR3 DNA: TGTGCCTGGAGGGCCAGCCCCCCTTATGGCTACACCTTC.

This clonotype appeared a few times. V gene TRBV29-1 combines with J gene TRBJ1-4; 8 nucleotides line up with TRBD1. The CDR3 contains 13 residues. The V and J ends lost 2 bases and 12 bases, in that order; junction bases with no gene match: 8. The germline V gene encodes CDR1 SQVTM and CDR2 ANQGSEA. CDR3 amino acids: CSVERVQGAELFF. The CDR3 bases are TGCAGCGTTGAAAGGGTTCAGGGGGCAGAACTGTTTTTT.

Note on this clonotype: This may be a read error, as it is one base from a much larger clone. The genes are TRBV6-2 or TRBV6-3 and TRBJ2-5; TRBD2 matches 10 bases. The CDR3 has 16 residues. Germline CDR1 and CDR2: MNHEY and SVGEGT. V was pared by 8 bases and J by 5 bases, with 14 bases of the junction left unmatched. This CDR3 is CASGPPGLARGETQYF. The CDR3 DNA reads as TGTGCCAGCGGTCCTCCGGGACTAGCGAGGGGGGAGACCCAGTACTTC.

As for this clonotype: Since a much larger clone is just one base distant, this may be a read error. The genes are TRBV2 and TRBJ2-2; 7 bases fit TRBD2. CDR3 size: 17 residues. The V gene's germline CDR1 is SNHLY and CDR2 FYNNEI. V gave up 5 bases and J gave up 2 bases; unmatched junction bases: 11. The CDR3 spells CASSKGLTHRNTGELFF. CDR3 sequence (DNA): TGTGCCAGCAGTAAGGGACTAACCCACCGAAACACCGGGGAGCTGTTTTTT.

This clonotype was observed at least ten times. V gene TRBV27 combines with J gene TRBJ2-5, with 7 positions matching TRBD2. Germline loops: CDR1 MNHEY, CDR2 SMNVEV (reference sequence). The length of the CDR3 is 13 residues. Trimming removed 5 bases from V and 2 bases from J; junction bases left unmatched: 2. Here the CDR3 reads CASSLAVQETQYF. Here the CDR3 DNA reads TGTGCCAGCAGTCTAGCGGTTCAAGAGACCCAGTACTTC.

V usage is TRBV19 and J usage is TRBJ1-4; TRBD1 is a possible D gene (5 bases). This CDR3 has 14 amino acids. V dropped 3 bases and J dropped 8 bases, with 13 bases sitting between them. The germline V gene encodes CDR1 LNHDA and CDR2 SQIVND (reference sequence). In DNA form, the CDR3 reads TGTGCCAGTAGTATGGGAGGGGCGCAGGAAAAACTGTTTTTT. It translates to CASSMGGAQEKLFF.